This T cell receptor beta chain was captured in a study of T cells of healthy individuals. This CDR3 contains 13 residues. With 5 bases removed from V and 3 bases from J, the gap between germline ends came to 9 bases. CDR1 SGHNT and CDR2 YENEEA come from the germline V gene. TCRdb redid the calling of the 5' RACE reads with MiXCR, one entry per CDR3 protein. This sample has 60,000 to 75,000 distinct CDR3 sequences, with 16% found just once. This clonotype appeared many times. The chain has TRBV11-3 and TRBJ2-3; TRBD2 might be the D (6 bases). The TCR comes from a human donor in good health. The CDR3 is CASSAGRTDTQYF. The CDR3 DNA follows: TGTGCCAGCAGCGCGGGACGGACAGATACGCAGTATTTT. The variable domain in full, completed from reference TRBV11-3 and TRBJ2-3, reads EAGVVQSPRYKIIEKKQPVAFWCNPISGHNTLYWYLQNLGQGPELLIRYENEEAVDDSQLPKDRFSAERLKGVDSTLKIQPAELGDSAVYLCASSAGRTDTQYFGPGTRLTVL.